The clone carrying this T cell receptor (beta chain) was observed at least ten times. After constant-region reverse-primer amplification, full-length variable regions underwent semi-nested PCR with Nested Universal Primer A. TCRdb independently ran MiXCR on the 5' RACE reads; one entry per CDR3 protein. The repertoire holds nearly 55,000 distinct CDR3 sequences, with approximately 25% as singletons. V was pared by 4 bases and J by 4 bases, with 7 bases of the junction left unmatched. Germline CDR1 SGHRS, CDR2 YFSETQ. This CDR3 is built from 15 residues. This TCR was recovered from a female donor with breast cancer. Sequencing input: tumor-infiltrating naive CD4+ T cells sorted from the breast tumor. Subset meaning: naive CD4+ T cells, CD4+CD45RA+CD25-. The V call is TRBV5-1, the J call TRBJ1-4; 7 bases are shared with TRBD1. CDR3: CASSAGQSRNEKLFF. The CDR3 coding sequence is TGCGCCAGCAGCGCGGGACAGTCCCGTAATGAAAAACTGTTTTTT. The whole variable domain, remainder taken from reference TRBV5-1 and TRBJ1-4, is KAGVTQTPRYLIKTRGQQVTLSCSPISGHRSVSWYQQTPGQGLQFLFEYFSETQRNKGNFPGRFSGRQFSNSRSEMNVSTLELGDSALYLCASSAGQSRNEKLFFGSGTQLSVL.